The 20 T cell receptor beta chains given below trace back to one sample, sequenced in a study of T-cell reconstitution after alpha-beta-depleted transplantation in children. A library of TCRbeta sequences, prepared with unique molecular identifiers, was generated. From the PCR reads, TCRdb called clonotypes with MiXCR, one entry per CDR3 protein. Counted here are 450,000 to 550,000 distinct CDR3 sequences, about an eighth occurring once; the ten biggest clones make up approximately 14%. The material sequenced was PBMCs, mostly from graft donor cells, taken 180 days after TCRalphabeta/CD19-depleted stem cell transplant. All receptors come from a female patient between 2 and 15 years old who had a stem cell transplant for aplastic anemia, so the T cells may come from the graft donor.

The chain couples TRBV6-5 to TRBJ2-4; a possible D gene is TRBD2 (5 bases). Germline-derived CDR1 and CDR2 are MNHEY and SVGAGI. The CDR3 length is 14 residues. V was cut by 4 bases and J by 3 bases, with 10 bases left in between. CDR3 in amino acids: CASSSPEGKNIQYF. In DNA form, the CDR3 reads TGTGCCAGCAGTTCCCCTGAGGGCAAAAACATTCAGTACTTC.

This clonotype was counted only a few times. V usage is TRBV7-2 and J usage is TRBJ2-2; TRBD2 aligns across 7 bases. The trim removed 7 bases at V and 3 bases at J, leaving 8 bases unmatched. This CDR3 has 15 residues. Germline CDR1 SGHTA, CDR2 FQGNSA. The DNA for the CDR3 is TGTGCCAGCACCGGGTGGGGGGGGGACACCGGGGAGCTGTTTTTT. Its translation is CASTGWGGDTGELFF.

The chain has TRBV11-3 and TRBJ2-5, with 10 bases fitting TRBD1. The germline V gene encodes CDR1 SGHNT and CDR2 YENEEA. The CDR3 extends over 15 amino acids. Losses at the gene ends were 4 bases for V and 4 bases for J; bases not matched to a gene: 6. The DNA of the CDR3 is TGTGCCAGCAGCTCGCTCCGGGACAGGGGAGAGACCCAGTACTTC. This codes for CASSSLRDRGETQYF.

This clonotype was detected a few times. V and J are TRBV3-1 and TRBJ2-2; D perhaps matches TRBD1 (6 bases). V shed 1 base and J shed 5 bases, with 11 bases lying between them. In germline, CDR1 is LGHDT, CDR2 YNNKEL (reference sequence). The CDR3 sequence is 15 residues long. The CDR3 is CASSQVGAGTGELFF. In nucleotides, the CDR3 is TGTGCCAGCAGCCAAGTGGGGGCTGGGACCGGGGAGCTGTTTTTT.

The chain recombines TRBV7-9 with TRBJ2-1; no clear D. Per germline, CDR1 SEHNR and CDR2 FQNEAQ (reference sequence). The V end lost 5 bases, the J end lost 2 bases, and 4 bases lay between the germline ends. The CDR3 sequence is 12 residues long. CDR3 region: CASSPAYNEQFF. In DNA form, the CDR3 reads TGTGCCAGCAGCCCCGCCTACAATGAGCAGTTCTTC.

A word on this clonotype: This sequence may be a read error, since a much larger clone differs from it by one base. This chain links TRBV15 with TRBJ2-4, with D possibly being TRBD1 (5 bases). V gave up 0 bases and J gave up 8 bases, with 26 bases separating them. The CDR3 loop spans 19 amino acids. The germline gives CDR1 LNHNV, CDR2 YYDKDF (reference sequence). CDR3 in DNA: TGTGCCACCAGCAGAGATTTGGTCGTTGGCGGATGGGGCGAAGACATTCAGTACTTC. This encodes CATSRDLVVGGWGEDIQYF.

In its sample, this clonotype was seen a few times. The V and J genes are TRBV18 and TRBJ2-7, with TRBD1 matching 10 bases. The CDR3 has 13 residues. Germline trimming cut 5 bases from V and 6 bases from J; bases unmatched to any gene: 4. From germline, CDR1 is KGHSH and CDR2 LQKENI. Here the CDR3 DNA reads TGTGCCAGCTCATCCGACAGGGGGCCCGAGCAGTACGTC. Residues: CASSSDRGPEQYV.

The CDR3 protein is CASSLIPLGGRPDNEQFF. The CDR3 nucleotides are TGTGCCAGCAGCTTAATCCCCTTGGGGGGGAGGCCGGACAATGAGCAGTTCTTC. The chain uses TRBV11-1 and TRBJ2-1; TRBD2 agrees at 7 bases. J was trimmed by 5 bases and V by 2 bases; bases with no gene match: 15. Germline CDR1 reads SGHAT; CDR2 reads FQDESV (reference sequence). The CDR3 sequence is 18 residues long.

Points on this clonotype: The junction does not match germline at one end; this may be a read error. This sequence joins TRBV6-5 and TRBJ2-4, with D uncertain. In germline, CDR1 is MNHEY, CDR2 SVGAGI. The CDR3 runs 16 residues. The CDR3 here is CANSLARRLAKNIQYF. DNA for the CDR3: TGTGCCAACAGTTTGGCCAGGCGACTAGCCAAAAACATTCAGTACTTC.

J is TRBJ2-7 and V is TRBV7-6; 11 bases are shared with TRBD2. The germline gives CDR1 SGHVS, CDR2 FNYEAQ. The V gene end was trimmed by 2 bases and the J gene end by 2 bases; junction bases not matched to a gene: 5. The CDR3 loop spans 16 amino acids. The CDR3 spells CASSLSPGLAAYEQYF. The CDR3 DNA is TGTGCCAGCAGCTTATCCCCGGGACTAGCGGCCTACGAGCAGTACTTC.

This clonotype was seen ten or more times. CDR3 DNA: TGCGCCAGCAGCTTCTCCGGGACAGGGAGCAACCAAGAGACCCAGTACTTC. Protein: CASSFSGTGSNQETQYF. The rearrangement uses TRBV5-1 and TRBJ2-5; 9 bases are a match to TRBD1. In germline, CDR1 is SGHRS, CDR2 YFSETQ. This CDR3 is 17 amino acids long. J lost 0 bases, V lost 2 bases, and 8 bases had no gene match.

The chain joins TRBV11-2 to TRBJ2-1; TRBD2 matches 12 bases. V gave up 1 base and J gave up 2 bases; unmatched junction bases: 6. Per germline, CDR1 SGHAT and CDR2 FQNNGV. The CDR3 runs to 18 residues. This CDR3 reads CASSLGLAGGPTYNEQFF. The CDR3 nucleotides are TGTGCCAGCAGCTTAGGTCTAGCGGGAGGGCCCACCTACAATGAGCAGTTCTTC.

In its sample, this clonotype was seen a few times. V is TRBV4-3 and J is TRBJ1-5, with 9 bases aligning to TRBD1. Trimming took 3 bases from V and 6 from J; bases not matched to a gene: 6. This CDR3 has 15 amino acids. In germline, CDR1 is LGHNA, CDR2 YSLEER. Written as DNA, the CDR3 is TGCGCCAGCAGCCAGGGGACAGGGAGCGCTCAGCCCCAGCATTTT. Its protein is CASSQGTGSAQPQHF.

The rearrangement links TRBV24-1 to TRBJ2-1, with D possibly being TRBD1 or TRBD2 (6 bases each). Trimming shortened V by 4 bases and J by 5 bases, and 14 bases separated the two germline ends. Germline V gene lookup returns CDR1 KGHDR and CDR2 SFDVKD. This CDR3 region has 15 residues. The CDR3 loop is CATSETGASDNEQFF. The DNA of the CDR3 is TGTGCCACCAGTGAAACGGGGGCAAGCGACAATGAGCAGTTCTTC.

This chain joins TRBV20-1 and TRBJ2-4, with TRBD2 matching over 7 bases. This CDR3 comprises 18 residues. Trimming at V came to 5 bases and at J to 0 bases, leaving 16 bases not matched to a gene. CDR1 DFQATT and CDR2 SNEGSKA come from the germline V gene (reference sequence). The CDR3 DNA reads TGCAGTGCTGCGGGGCAGCTCGGGGGGATTCTAGCCAAAAACATTCAGTACTTC. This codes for CSAAGQLGGILAKNIQYF.

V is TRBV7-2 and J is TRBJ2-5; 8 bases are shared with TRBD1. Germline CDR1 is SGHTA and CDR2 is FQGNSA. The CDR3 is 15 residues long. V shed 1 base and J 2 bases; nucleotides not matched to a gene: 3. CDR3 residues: CASSLGNRGQETQYF. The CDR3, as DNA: TGTGCCAGCAGCTTAGGGAACAGGGGGCAAGAGACCCAGTACTTC.

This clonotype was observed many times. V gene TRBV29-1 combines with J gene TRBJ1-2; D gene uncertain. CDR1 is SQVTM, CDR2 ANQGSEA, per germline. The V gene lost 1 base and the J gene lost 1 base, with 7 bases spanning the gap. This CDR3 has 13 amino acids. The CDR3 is CSVEGGVNYGYTF. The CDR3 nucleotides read TGCAGCGTTGAAGGGGGAGTTAACTATGGCTACACCTTC. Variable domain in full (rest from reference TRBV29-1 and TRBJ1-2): SAVISQKPSRDICQRGTSLTIQCQVDSQVTMMFWYRQQPGQSLTLIATANQGSEATYESGFVIDKFPISRPNLTFSTLTVSNMSPEDSSIYLCSVEGGVNYGYTFGSGTRLTVV.

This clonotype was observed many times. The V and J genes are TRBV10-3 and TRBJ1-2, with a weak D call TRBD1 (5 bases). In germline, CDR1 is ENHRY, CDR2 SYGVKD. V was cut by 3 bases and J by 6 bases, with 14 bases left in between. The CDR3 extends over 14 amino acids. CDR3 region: CAISDSTGTNGYTF. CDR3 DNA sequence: TGTGCCATCAGTGATTCGACCGGGACCAATGGCTACACCTTC.

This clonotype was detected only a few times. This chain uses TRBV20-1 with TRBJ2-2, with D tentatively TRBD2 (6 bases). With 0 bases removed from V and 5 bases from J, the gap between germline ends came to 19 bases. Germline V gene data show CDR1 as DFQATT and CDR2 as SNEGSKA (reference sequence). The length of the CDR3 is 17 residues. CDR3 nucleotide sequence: TGCAGTGCTAGAGATTACCTCTCGCGGGGCGGGACCGGGGAGCTGTTTTTT. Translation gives CSARDYLSRGGTGELFF.

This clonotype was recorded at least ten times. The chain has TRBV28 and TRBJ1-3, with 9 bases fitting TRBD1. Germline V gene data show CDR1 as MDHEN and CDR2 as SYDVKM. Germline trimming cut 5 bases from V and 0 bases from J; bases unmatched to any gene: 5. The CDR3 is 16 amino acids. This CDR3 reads CASSPWTGDSGNTIYF. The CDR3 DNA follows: TGTGCCAGCAGTCCCTGGACAGGGGACTCTGGAAACACCATATATTTT.